Below are 27 T cell receptor beta chains sequenced from a single sample in a study of cytomegalovirus exposure and HLA in healthy donors. Using immunoSEQ multiplex PCR, the repertoire was profiled, and TCRdb retains in-frame clones only, with some absent. The table has over 85,000 clones, 88% seen once. The sample comprised PBMCs. Every receptor here comes from a woman aged 25-40 years in good health and CMV-seropositive.

The chain recombines TRBV10-1 with TRBJ1-4, with 7 bases lining up with TRBD1. Germline CDR1 is WNHNN and CDR2 is SYGVQD (reference sequence). The CDR3 covers 14 residues. Trimming removed 7 bases from V and 10 bases from J; junction bases left unmatched: 12. CDR3 loop: CASTKDRDGGKLFF. CDR3 coding DNA: TGCGCCAGCACCAAAGACAGGGACGGCGGAAAACTGTTTTTT.

The chain joins TRBV6-1 to TRBJ1-2; TRBD1 matches at 7 bases. The CDR3 runs 12 residues. V was clipped by 4 bases and J by 5 bases; unmatched bases: 1. Germline lookup yields CDR1 MNHNS and CDR2 SASEGT. This CDR3 is CASSVTGYGYTF. DNA for the CDR3: TGTGCCAGCAGTGTGACAGGGTATGGCTACACCTTC.

This sequence joins TRBV9 and TRBJ1-2; no definite D call. The CDR3 covers 13 residues. Germline loops: CDR1 SGDLS, CDR2 YYNGEE. Deletions cut 0 bases from V and 2 bases from J, with 5 bases between. The CDR3 coding sequence is TGTGCCAGCAGCGTAGGCGGGAACTATGGCTACACCTTC. Translation gives CASSVGGNYGYTF. Full variable domain (rest looked up from reference TRBV9 and TRBJ1-2): DSGVTQTPKHLITATGQRVTLRCSPRSGDLSVYWYQQSLDQGLQFLIQYYNGEERAKGNILERFSAQQFPDLHSELNLSSLELGDSALYFCASSVGGNYGYTFGSGTRLTVV.

The chain recombines TRBV2 with TRBJ2-1; a possible D gene is TRBD1 (5 bases). CDR1 is SNHLY, CDR2 FYNNEI, per germline. The CDR3 spans 11 residues. V lost 4 bases to trimming and J lost 8 bases, with 6 bases between them. This CDR3 reads CASSGGYEQFF. For the CDR3, the DNA is TGTGCCAGCAGTGGGGGCTATGAGCAGTTCTTC.

V is TRBV7-3 and J is TRBJ2-1; D may be TRBD2 (5 bases). Per germline, CDR1 SGHTA and CDR2 FQGTGA. The CDR3 sequence is 13 residues long. Trimming took off 5 bases at V and 6 bases at J, with 11 bases between the two ends. The CDR3 bases are TGTGCCAGCAGCCACCGGGGTACCAATGAGCAGTTCTTC. This encodes CASSHRGTNEQFF.

V and J are TRBV5-1 and TRBJ1-3; D remains ambiguous. The V end was cut by 4 bases, the J end by 2 bases, with 10 bases between. The CDR3 runs 14 residues. Germline V gene lookup returns CDR1 SGHRS and CDR2 YFSETQ. The CDR3, as DNA: TGCGCCAGCAGCCCAACAGTGGCTGGAAACACCATATATTTT. It encodes CASSPTVAGNTIYF.

The table lists this clone with a few counts. V gene TRBV2 combines with J gene TRBJ2-2; 9 nucleotides match TRBD2. CDR1 and CDR2 from the germline V gene are SNHLY and FYNNEI. Trimming removed 2 bases from V and 4 bases from J; junction bases left unmatched: 2. There are 15 residues in the CDR3. CDR3 residues: CASSEQAGGTGELFF. In DNA form, the CDR3 reads TGTGCCAGCAGTGAACAAGCGGGAGGCACCGGGGAGCTGTTTTTT.

The chain has TRBV25-1 and TRBJ2-3; D not resolved. V was clipped by 5 bases and J by 10 bases, with 16 bases between them. The CDR3 runs 13 residues. Germline loops: CDR1 MGHDK, CDR2 SYGVNS. CDR3 sequence (DNA): TGTGCCAGCAGTCCCCGGGTCCCTGAAGCGCAGTATTTT. Translation: CASSPRVPEAQYF.

The CDR3 region is CASSFPLGGVYNEQFF. The DNA of the CDR3 is TGTGCCAGCAGCTTCCCCTTAGGGGGAGTCTACAATGAGCAGTTCTTC. The V call is TRBV7-9, the J call TRBJ2-1; a possible D gene is TRBD1 (6 bases). The CDR3 extends over 16 amino acids. Trimming took off 3 bases at V and 3 bases at J, with 15 bases between the two ends. Germline V lookup: CDR1 SEHNR, CDR2 FQNEAQ (reference sequence).

This clone was detected only once. This chain joins TRBV28 and TRBJ2-4, with 8 bases that match TRBD2. Germline CDR1 MDHEN, CDR2 SYDVKM. This CDR3 has 17 residues. Losses at the gene ends were 2 bases for V and 0 bases for J; bases not matched to a gene: 6. The CDR3 loop reads CASSLEPGGKAKNIQYF. CDR3 DNA sequence: TGTGCCAGCAGTTTAGAACCGGGAGGGAAAGCCAAAAACATTCAGTACTTC.

CDR3 nucleotides: TGTGCCAGCAGTACCCGGAGGGAGGGGGATGAGCAGTTCTTC. Amino acid sequence: CASSTRREGDEQFF. This sequence joins TRBV28 and TRBJ2-1; the D gene is possibly TRBD2 (7 bases). Trimming cost V 5 bases and J 8 bases, with 16 bases left between them. Germline V CDR1 and CDR2: MDHEN, SYDVKM. The CDR3 length is 14 residues. The full variable domain, with the rest looked up from reference TRBV28 and TRBJ2-1, is DVKVTQSSRYLVKRTGEKVFLECVQDMDHENMFWYRQDPGLGLRLIYFSYDVKMKEKGDIPEGYSVSREKKERFSLILESASTNQTSMYLCASSTRREGDEQFFGPGTRLTVL.

This clone appeared once. J is TRBJ1-1 and V is TRBV10-3; D is uncertain. V lost 0 bases and J 0 bases, leaving 8 bases between the germline ends. This CDR3 comprises 15 residues. Germline V gene sequence: CDR1 ENHRY, CDR2 SYGVKD. CDR3 sequence: CAISESSRMNTEAFF. The CDR3 DNA reads TGTGCCATCAGTGAGTCGTCCAGAATGAACACTGAAGCTTTCTTT.

The chain carries TRBV7-6 and TRBJ2-7; 8 bases agree with TRBD1. The CDR3 consists of 15 residues. The ends lost 1 base at V and 3 bases at J; junction bases unmatched: 5. The V gene's germline CDR1 is SGHVS and CDR2 FNYEAQ. CDR3 DNA: TGTGCCAGCAGCTTAGGCCCAGGGGGCGGCTACGAGCAGTACTTC. Amino acids: CASSLGPGGGYEQYF.

V gene TRBV5-1 combines with J gene TRBJ2-2; 8 bases fit TRBD2. The CDR3 is 15 amino acids. The V segment lost 2 bases and the J segment 0 bases; nucleotides outside the gene matches: 0. Germline V gene data show CDR1 as SGHRS and CDR2 as YFSETQ. DNA for the CDR3: TGCGCCAGCAGCTTAGCGGGAGCGAACACCGGGGAGCTGTTTTTT. Its translation is CASSLAGANTGELFF. The whole variable domain, filled in from reference TRBV5-1 and TRBJ2-2, reads KAGVTQTPRYLIKTRGQQVTLSCSPISGHRSVSWYQQTPGQGLQFLFEYFSETQRNKGNFPGRFSGRQFSNSRSEMNVSTLELGDSALYLCASSLAGANTGELFFGEGSRLTVL.

The rearrangement links TRBV18 to TRBJ2-7, with D unclear. This CDR3 contains 13 residues. Germline loops: CDR1 KGHSH, CDR2 LQKENI. Trimming took off 3 bases at V and 2 bases at J, with 8 bases between the two ends. The CDR3 protein is CASSPGSTYEQYF. The DNA for the CDR3 is TGTGCCAGCTCACCTGGCAGTACCTACGAGCAGTACTTC.

This chain links TRBV20-1 with TRBJ2-7; 10 bases agree with TRBD2. The CDR3 has 11 amino acids. The germline V gene has CDR1 DFQATT and CDR2 SNEGSKA (reference sequence). After removal of 7 bases from V and 4 bases from J, the junction contained 1 base not matched to a gene. The CDR3 spells CSGTSGYEQYF. CDR3 coding DNA: TGCAGTGGGACTAGCGGTTACGAGCAGTACTTC.

This clone was detected only once. The gene calls are TRBV27 and TRBJ2-1; D gene uncertain. CDR1 MNHEY and CDR2 SMNVEV come from the germline V gene (reference sequence). V was shortened by 6 bases and J by 0 bases, with 15 bases between the two germline ends. The CDR3 loop spans 16 amino acids. The DNA for the CDR3 is TGTGCCAGCAGCCGGCGGTCGAGGAGCTCCTACAATGAGCAGTTCTTC. It translates to CASSRRSRSSYNEQFF.

J is TRBJ2-3 and V is TRBV7-2; 10 nucleotides agree with TRBD2. The CDR3 has 17 residues. V lost 1 base to trimming and J lost 6 bases; unmatched junction nucleotides: 10. Germline values: CDR1 SGHTA, CDR2 FQGNSA. Here the CDR3 reads CASSLGSSGGAGDTQYF. The CDR3 DNA reads as TGTGCCAGCAGCTTAGGATCCAGCGGGGGGGCTGGGGATACGCAGTATTTT. The variable domain in full, with the rest retrieved from reference TRBV7-2 and TRBJ2-3, is GAGVSQSPSNKVTEKGKDVELRCDPISGHTALYWYRQSLGQGLEFLIYFQGNSAPDKSGLPSDRFSAERTGGSVSTLTIQRTQQEDSAVYLCASSLGSSGGAGDTQYFGPGTRLTVL.

This clone was seen just once. The chain combines TRBV28 with TRBJ2-7; 9 nucleotides match TRBD2. Losses at the gene ends were 6 bases for V and 0 bases for J; bases not matched to a gene: 6. The CDR3 covers 15 residues. Per the germline V gene, CDR1 is MDHEN and CDR2 is SYDVKM. CDR3 nucleotide sequence: TGTGCCAGCAGCCGACTAGCGGAAAGCTCCTACGAGCAGTACTTC. Translation: CASSRLAESSYEQYF.

This chain joins TRBV9 and TRBJ2-5; D is perhaps TRBD2 (6 bases). The CDR3 has 15 residues. Germline V gene sequence: CDR1 SGDLS, CDR2 YYNGEE. Trimming cost V 3 bases and J 5 bases, with 17 bases left between them. CDR3 DNA: TGTGCCAGCAGCGGGGGGACTCTAGGGCAGGAGACCCAGTACTTC. The encoded protein is CASSGGTLGQETQYF.

This clone was picked up many times. V usage is TRBV7-9 and J usage is TRBJ1-1; D remains ambiguous. V was clipped by 5 bases and J by 1 base, with 5 bases between them. This CDR3 contains 12 residues. Germline CDR1 and CDR2: SEHNR and FQNEAQ (reference sequence). This CDR3 reads CASSQKNTEAFF. For the CDR3, the DNA is TGTGCCAGCAGCCAGAAGAACACTGAAGCTTTCTTT. The full variable domain, completed using reference TRBV7-9 and TRBJ1-1, is DTGVSQNPRHKITKRGQNVTFRCDPISEHNRLYWYRQTLGQGPEFLTYFQNEAQLEKSRLLSDRFSAERPKGSFSTLEIQRTEQGDSAMYLCASSQKNTEAFFGQGTRLTVV.

The V gene is TRBV28, the J gene TRBJ2-5, with 9 positions matching TRBD2. Germline CDR1 is MDHEN and CDR2 is SYDVKM. This CDR3 is built from 17 residues. The V segment lost 2 bases and the J segment 1 base; nucleotides outside the gene matches: 8. This CDR3 reads CASSLRTSSGTQETQYF. CDR3 nucleotides: TGTGCCAGCAGTTTACGGACCTCTAGCGGGACCCAAGAGACCCAGTACTTC.

Comment on this clone: The same CDR3 arises from other DNA sequences in this sample as well. The gene calls are TRBV6-1 and TRBJ2-6, with D hard to call. The CDR3 extends over 14 amino acids. CDR1 and CDR2 (germline): MNHNS, SASEGT. Trimming removed 2 bases from V and 1 base from J, with 3 bases in between. The CDR3 sequence: CASSEQSGANVLTF. CDR3 nucleotides: TGTGCCAGCAGTGAACAGTCTGGGGCCAACGTCCTGACTTTC.

V is TRBV2 and J is TRBJ2-4, with D maybe TRBD2 (7 bases). V shed 7 bases and J shed 0 bases, with 16 bases lying between them. CDR1 is SNHLY, CDR2 FYNNEI, per germline. This CDR3 has 16 amino acids. In DNA form, the CDR3 reads TGTGCCAGCACCGGGGGGCACCACCAAGCCAAAAACATTCAGTACTTC. This encodes CASTGGHHQAKNIQYF.

The V gene is TRBV7-3, the J gene TRBJ2-2; 10 nucleotides align to TRBD2. The trim removed 5 bases at V and 8 bases at J, leaving 8 bases unmatched. The CDR3 loop spans 15 amino acids. CDR1 and CDR2 from the germline V gene are SGHTA and FQGTGA. The CDR3 DNA is TGTGCCAGCAGCAGGACTAGCGGCACCCATGGGGAGCTGTTTTTT. It encodes CASSRTSGTHGELFF. Using reference TRBV7-3 and TRBJ2-2 for the parts outside the CDR3, the full variable domain is GAGVSQTPSNKVTEKGKYVELRCDPISGHTALYWYRQSLGQGPEFLIYFQGTGAADDSGLPNDRFFAVRPEGSVSTLKIQRTERGDSAVYLCASSRTSGTHGELFFGEGSRLTVL.

Here the CDR3 DNA reads TGTGCCAGCAGTTTTGTTCACATATACACTGAAGCTTTCTTT. It translates to CASSFVHIYTEAFF. The chain couples TRBV28 to TRBJ1-1; unclear D gene. The CDR3 is 14 amino acids. Germline V CDR1 and CDR2: MDHEN, SYDVKM. The V end lost 3 bases, the J end lost 3 bases, and 11 bases lay between the germline ends.

V is TRBV9 and J is TRBJ2-5, with 14 bases aligning to TRBD2. With 4 bases clipped from V and 8 bases from J, the junction kept 10 bases outside the gene matches. The CDR3 is 16 residues long. Germline V gives CDR1 SGDLS, CDR2 YYNGEE. The CDR3 DNA is TGTGCCAGCAGCCCTTCTTCGACTAGCGGGGGGGTTACCCAGTACTTC. Translation: CASSPSSTSGGVTQYF.